Sequencing of this T cell receptor (beta chain) was carried out in a study of blood T cells in healthy people across ages. Regarding the study as a whole: Researchers report that TCR beta diversity correlated strongly with naive T cell percentage.

Germline V CDR1 and CDR2: DFQATT, SNEGSKA (reference sequence). CDR3 length: 15 residues. Trimming stripped 3 bases from V and 3 bases from J, with 17 bases between. Extractions gave at least 5.5 micrograms of total RNA per sample. With a J-beta primer mix and a sample-barcoded 5' primer, a second PCR ran about 7 to 12 cycles. TCRdb used MiXCR to reprocess the 5' RACE reads, holding one entry per CDR3 protein. Altogether roughly 1,700,000 distinct CDR3 sequences are present, roughly 27% being singletons, with the ten largest covering more than 6%. Comment on this clonotype: Its antigen is currently unknown.

The specimen was blood. The rearrangement links TRBV20-1 to TRBJ1-2; D gene unclear. This TCR was recovered from a woman under 40 in good health. The CDR3 region has the DNA TGCAGTGCTAGTTGGCCCGATGAGGGCGACTATGGCTACACCTTC. It encodes CSASWPDEGDYGYTF.